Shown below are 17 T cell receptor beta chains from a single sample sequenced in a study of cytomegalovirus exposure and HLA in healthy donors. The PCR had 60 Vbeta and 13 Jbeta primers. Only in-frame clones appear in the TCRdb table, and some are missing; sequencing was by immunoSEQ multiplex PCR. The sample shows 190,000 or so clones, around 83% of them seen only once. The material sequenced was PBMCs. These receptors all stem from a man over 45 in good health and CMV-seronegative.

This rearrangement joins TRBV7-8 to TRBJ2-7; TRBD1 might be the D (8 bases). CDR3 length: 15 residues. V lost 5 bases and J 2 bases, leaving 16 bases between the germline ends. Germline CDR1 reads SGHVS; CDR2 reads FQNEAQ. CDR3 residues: CASSRTGRGPYEQYF. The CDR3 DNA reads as TGTGCCAGCAGCCGGACAGGGAGGGGGCCCTACGAGCAGTACTTC. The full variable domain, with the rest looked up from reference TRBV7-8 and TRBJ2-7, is GAGVSQSPRYKVAKRGQDVALRCDPISGHVSLFWYQQALGQGPEFLTYFQNEAQLDKSGLPSDRFFAERPEGSVSTLKIQRTQQEDSAVYLCASSRTGRGPYEQYFGPGTRLTVT.

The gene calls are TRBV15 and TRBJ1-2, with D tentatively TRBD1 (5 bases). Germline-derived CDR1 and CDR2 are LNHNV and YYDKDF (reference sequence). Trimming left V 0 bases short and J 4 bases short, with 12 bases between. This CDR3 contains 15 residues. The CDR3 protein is CATSRDFSQGYGYTF. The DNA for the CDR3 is TGTGCCACCAGCAGAGATTTTAGCCAGGGCTATGGCTACACCTTC.

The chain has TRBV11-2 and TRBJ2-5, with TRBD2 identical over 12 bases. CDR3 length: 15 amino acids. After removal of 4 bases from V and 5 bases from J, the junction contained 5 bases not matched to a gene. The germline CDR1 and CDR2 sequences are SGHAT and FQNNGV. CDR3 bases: TGTGCCAGCAGCTGGAGACTAGCGGGGGCGGAGACCCAGTACTTC. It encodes CASSWRLAGAETQYF.

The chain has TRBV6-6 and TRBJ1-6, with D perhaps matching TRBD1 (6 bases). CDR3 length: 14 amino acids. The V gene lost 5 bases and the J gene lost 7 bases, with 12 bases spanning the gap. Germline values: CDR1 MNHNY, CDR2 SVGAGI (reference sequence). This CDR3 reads CASSGAGENSPLHF. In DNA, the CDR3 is TGTGCCAGCAGTGGTGCAGGGGAAAATTCACCCCTCCACTTT.

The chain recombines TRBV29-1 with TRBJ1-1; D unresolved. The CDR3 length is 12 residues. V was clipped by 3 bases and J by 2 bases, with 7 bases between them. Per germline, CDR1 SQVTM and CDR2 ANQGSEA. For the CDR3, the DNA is TGCAGCGTTGAGGGAGTAAACACTGAAGCTTTCTTT. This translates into CSVEGVNTEAFF.

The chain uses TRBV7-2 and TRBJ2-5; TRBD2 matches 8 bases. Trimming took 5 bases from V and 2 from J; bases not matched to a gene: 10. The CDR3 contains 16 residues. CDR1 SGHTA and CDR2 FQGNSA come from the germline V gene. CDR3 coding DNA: TGTGCCAGCAGCAGGGCCCTTGCGGGGGGTCAAGAGACCCAGTACTTC. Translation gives CASSRALAGGQETQYF.

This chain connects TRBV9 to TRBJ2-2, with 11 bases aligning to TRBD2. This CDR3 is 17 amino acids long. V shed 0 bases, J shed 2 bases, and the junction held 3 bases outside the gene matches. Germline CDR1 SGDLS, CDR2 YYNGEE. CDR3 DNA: TGTGCCAGCAGCGTAGAAGGGACTAGCGGCAACACCGGGGAGCTGTTTTTT. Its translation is CASSVEGTSGNTGELFF.

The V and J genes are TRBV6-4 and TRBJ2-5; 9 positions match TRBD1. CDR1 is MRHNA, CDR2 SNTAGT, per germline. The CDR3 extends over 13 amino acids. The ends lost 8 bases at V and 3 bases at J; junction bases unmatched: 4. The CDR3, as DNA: TGTGCCAGCTGGACAGGGGTTGAAGAGACCCAGTACTTC. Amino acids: CASWTGVEETQYF.

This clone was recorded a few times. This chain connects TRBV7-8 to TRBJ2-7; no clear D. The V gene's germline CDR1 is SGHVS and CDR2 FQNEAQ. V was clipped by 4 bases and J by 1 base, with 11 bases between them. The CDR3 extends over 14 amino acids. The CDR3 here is CASSSLRFSYEQYF. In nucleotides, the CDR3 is TGTGCCAGCAGCTCGCTCAGGTTTTCCTACGAGCAGTACTTC.

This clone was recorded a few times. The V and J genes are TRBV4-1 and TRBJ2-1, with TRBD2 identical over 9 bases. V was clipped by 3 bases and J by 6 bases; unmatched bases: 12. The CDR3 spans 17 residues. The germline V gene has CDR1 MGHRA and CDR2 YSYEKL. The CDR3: CASSHANSGSSRNEQFF. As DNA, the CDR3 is TGCGCCAGCAGCCACGCCAATAGCGGGAGTTCCCGCAATGAGCAGTTCTTC.

The CDR3: CASSVGGTGTYEQYF. CDR3 sequence (DNA): TGTGCCAGCAGCGTAGGCGGGACAGGAACCTACGAGCAGTACTTC. J is TRBJ2-7 and V is TRBV9, with TRBD1 matching over 8 bases. Germline CDR1 reads SGDLS; CDR2 reads YYNGEE. Trimming cost V 0 bases and J 2 bases; bases outside gene matches: 4. CDR3 length equals 15 residues. The full variable domain, its missing parts supplied by reference TRBV9 and TRBJ2-7, is DSGVTQTPKHLITATGQRVTLRCSPRSGDLSVYWYQQSLDQGLQFLIQYYNGEERAKGNILERFSAQQFPDLHSELNLSSLELGDSALYFCASSVGGTGTYEQYFGPGTRLTVT.

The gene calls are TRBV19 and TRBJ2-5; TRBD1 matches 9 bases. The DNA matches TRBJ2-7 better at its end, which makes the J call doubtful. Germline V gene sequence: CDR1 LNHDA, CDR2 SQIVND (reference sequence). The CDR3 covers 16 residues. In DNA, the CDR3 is TGTGCCAGTAGTACCAACCGGGACAGGGTCGGGGGCGAGCAGTACTTC. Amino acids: CASSTNRDRVGGEQYF.

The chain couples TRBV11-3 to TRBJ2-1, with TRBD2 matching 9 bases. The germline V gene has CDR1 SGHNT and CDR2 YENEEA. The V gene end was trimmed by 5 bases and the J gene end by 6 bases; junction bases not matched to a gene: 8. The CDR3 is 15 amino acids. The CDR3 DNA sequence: TGTGCCAGCAGCGCCGCTAGCGGGGAAGGCAATGAGCAGTTCTTC. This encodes CASSAASGEGNEQFF.

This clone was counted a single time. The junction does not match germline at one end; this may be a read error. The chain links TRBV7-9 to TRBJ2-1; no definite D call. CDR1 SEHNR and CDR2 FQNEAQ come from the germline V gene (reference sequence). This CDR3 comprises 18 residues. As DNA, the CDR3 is TGTTCCAGCAGCTTAGCCAGGTCTCTCGCCTCGGTGAACAATGAGCAGTTCTTC. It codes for CSSSLARSLASVNNEQFF. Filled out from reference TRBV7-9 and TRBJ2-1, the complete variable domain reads DTGVSQNPRHKITKRGQNVTFRCDPISEHNRLYWYRQTLGQGPEFLTYFQNEAQLEKSRLLSDRFSAERPKGSFSTLEIQRTEQGDSAMYLCSSSLARSLASVNNEQFFGPGTRLTVL.

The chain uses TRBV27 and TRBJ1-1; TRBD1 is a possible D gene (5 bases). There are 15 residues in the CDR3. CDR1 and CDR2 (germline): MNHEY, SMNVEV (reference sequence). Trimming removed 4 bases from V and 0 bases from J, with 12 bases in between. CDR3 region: CASSSPTGLNTEAFF. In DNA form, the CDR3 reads TGTGCCAGCAGTTCCCCCACAGGATTGAACACTGAAGCTTTCTTT.

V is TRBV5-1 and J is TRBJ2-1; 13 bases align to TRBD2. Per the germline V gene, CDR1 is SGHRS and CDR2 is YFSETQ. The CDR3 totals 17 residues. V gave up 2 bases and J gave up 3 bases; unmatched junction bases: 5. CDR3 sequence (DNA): TGCGCCAGCAGCTTCTTACTAGCGGGGGGGATCTACAATGAGCAGTTCTTC. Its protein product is CASSFLLAGGIYNEQFF.

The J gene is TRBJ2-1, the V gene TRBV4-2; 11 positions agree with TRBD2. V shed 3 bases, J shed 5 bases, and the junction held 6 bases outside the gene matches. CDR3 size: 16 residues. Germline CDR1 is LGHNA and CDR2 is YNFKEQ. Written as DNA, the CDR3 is TGTGCCAGCAGCCATTTGGGACTAGCGGAGGACAATGAGCAGTTCTTC. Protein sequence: CASSHLGLAEDNEQFF.